These 20 T cell receptor beta chains share one sample of origin, sequenced in a study of technical replicates of blood from several donors. Profiled with immunoSEQ multiplex PCR; TCRdb holds only in-frame clones, not every one. Altogether about 88,000 clones are present, 85% to 95% being singletons, with the ten largest covering under 0.3%. Sequencing was carried out using T cells isolated from PBMCs. Receptors originate from a human donor in good health.

V and J are TRBV18 and TRBJ1-3; D uncertain. The V end was cut by 7 bases, the J end by 2 bases, with 39 bases between. The CDR3 sequence is 23 residues long. Germline V gives CDR1 KGHSH, CDR2 LQKENI. The CDR3 spells CASFRTLLAFGRVEGSTGNTIYF. The CDR3 nucleotides read TGTGCCAGCTTCCGAACGCTTCTGGCGTTTGGCCGAGTGGAGGGAAGCACTGGAAACACCATATATTTT. The full variable domain, rest sourced from reference TRBV18 and TRBJ1-3, is NAGVMQNPRHLVRRRGQEARLRCSPMKGHSHVYWYRQLPEEGLKFMVYLQKENIIDESGMPKERFSAEFPKEGPSILRIQQVVRGDSAAYFCASFRTLLAFGRVEGSTGNTIYFGEGSWLTVV.

For the CDR3, the DNA is TGCGCCAGCAGCTTGGGGGAGGGCACAGATACGCAGTATTTT. It encodes CASSLGEGTDTQYF. The chain employs TRBV5-1 and TRBJ2-3; a weak D match, TRBD2 (6 bases). Germline CDR1 reads SGHRS; CDR2 reads YFSETQ. The V end lost 0 bases, the J end lost 1 base, and 6 bases lay between the germline ends. The CDR3 extends over 14 amino acids.

The chain couples TRBV4-2 to TRBJ2-2; TRBD2 aligns across 10 bases. This CDR3 has 17 amino acids. V trimming: 4 bases; J trimming: 0 bases; junction bases outside the gene matches: 5. CDR1 is LGHNA, CDR2 YNFKEQ, per germline. The CDR3 coding sequence is TGTGCCAGCAGCCCGATGGGGACTAGCGCGAACACCGGGGAGCTGTTTTTT. Encoded protein: CASSPMGTSANTGELFF.

The CDR3 reads CATFGEGGPTDTQYF. In nucleotides, the CDR3 is TGTGCCACCTTCGGGGAGGGGGGGCCAACAGATACGCAGTATTTT. This rearrangement joins TRBV27 to TRBJ2-3; TRBD2 might be the D (7 bases). Trimming took 10 bases from V and 3 from J, leaving 20 bases between them. Germline values: CDR1 MNHEY, CDR2 SMNVEV (reference sequence). The CDR3 spans 15 residues.

The rearrangement links TRBV5-1 to TRBJ2-7, with 8 bases aligning to TRBD1. The germline CDR1 and CDR2 sequences are SGHRS and YFSETQ. The CDR3 consists of 14 residues. V was clipped by 4 bases and J by 4 bases; unmatched bases: 7. The CDR3 is CASSPQGASYEQYF. CDR3 sequence (DNA): TGCGCCAGCAGCCCCCAGGGGGCTTCGTACGAGCAGTACTTC.

The chain carries TRBV2 and TRBJ1-2; the match to TRBD1 covers 9 bases. Trimming took 4 bases from V and 8 from J; bases not matched to a gene: 11. Germline CDR1 and CDR2: SNHLY and FYNNEI. The CDR3 runs 15 residues. The CDR3 sequence: CASSVTGGGRGGYTF. The DNA of the CDR3 is TGTGCCAGCAGTGTCACAGGGGGCGGAAGGGGCGGCTACACCTTC.

The chain recombines TRBV14 with TRBJ2-4; D gene ambiguous. Trimming removed 4 bases from V and 9 bases from J, with 13 bases in between. CDR1 is SGHDN and CDR2 is FVKESK in the germline V gene. This CDR3 region has 13 residues. CDR3 amino acids: CASSLRAVSIQYF. CDR3 nucleotides: TGTGCCAGCAGCCTCCGCGCGGTTAGCATTCAGTACTTC.

This chain connects TRBV5-6 to TRBJ2-7; D might be TRBD2 (5 bases). The CDR3 runs to 13 residues. Trimming left V 4 bases short and J 4 bases short, with 12 bases between. Germline V gene data show CDR1 as SGHDT and CDR2 as YYEEEE. Here the CDR3 reads CASSGVERYEQYF. The CDR3 DNA is TGTGCCAGCAGCGGGGTGGAGCGGTACGAGCAGTACTTC. Full variable domain (outside the CDR3, taken from reference TRBV5-6 and TRBJ2-7): DAGVTQSPTHLIKTRGQQVTLRCSPKSGHDTVSWYQQALGQGPQFIFQYYEEEERQRGNFPDRFSGHQFPNYSSELNVNALLLGDSALYLCASSGVERYEQYFGPGTRLTVT.

The genes are TRBV28 and TRBJ2-3; TRBD2 might be the D (6 bases). V was cut by 6 bases and J by 0 bases, with 10 bases left in between. The CDR3 length is 14 residues. Germline values: CDR1 MDHEN, CDR2 SYDVKM. In DNA form, the CDR3 reads TGTGCCAGCAGCGAGGGACTCAGCACAGATACGCAGTATTTT. Its translation: CASSEGLSTDTQYF.

J is TRBJ1-1 and V is TRBV14; TRBD1 is a possible D gene (5 bases). Trimming removed 2 bases at V and 3 bases at J, with 16 bases between. This CDR3 is built from 16 residues. Germline V gene sequence: CDR1 SGHDN, CDR2 FVKESK. CDR3 nucleotide sequence: TGTGCCAGCAGCCAACCTAAATCGGACATTGACACTGAAGCTTTCTTT. Protein sequence: CASSQPKSDIDTEAFF.

Turning to this clone: The identical CDR3 is also encoded by other nucleotide sequences in the sample. The chain employs TRBV2 and TRBJ2-7; no clear D. Trimming cost V 10 bases and J 2 bases, with 15 bases left between them. This CDR3 has 13 amino acids. Germline V CDR1 and CDR2: SNHLY, FYNNEI. CDR3 in amino acids: CATTLELAYEQYF. DNA for the CDR3: TGTGCCACTACGCTAGAATTAGCCTACGAGCAGTACTTC.

In this sample, this clone turned up once. The chain recombines TRBV9 with TRBJ2-2, with D perhaps TRBD1 (6 bases). The CDR3 has 14 residues. V was trimmed by 1 base and J by 7 bases, leaving 11 bases between them. The V gene's germline CDR1 is SGDLS and CDR2 YYNGEE. DNA for the CDR3: TGTGCCAGCAGCGTAACAGGGATAATCGGGGAGCTGTTTTTT. It is translated as CASSVTGIIGELFF.

This chain uses TRBV18 with TRBJ1-5; 9 nucleotides agree with TRBD1. There are 16 residues in the CDR3. The germline V gene has CDR1 KGHSH and CDR2 LQKENI. V lost 5 bases and J lost 1; bases outside the gene matches: 6. The CDR3 reads CASSLSGTGSNQPQHF. In DNA, the CDR3 is TGTGCCAGCTCATTATCCGGGACAGGGAGCAATCAGCCCCAGCATTTT.

This rearrangement joins TRBV5-1 to TRBJ2-7; the D gene is possibly TRBD2 (5 bases). CDR1 is SGHRS, CDR2 YFSETQ, per germline. Deletions cut 0 bases from V and 6 bases from J, with 7 bases between. The CDR3 runs to 12 residues. The CDR3 sequence: CASSLGGLEQYF. As DNA, the CDR3 is TGCGCCAGCAGCTTGGGAGGGCTCGAGCAGTACTTC.

The chain uses TRBV29-1 and TRBJ2-6; weak D call: TRBD2 (5 bases). Trimming took 4 bases from V and 1 from J, leaving 5 bases between them. Germline assignment: CDR1 SQVTM and CDR2 ANQGSEA. The CDR3 runs 13 residues. CDR3 bases: TGCAGCGTTGCGGGGTCTGGGGCCAACGTCCTGACTTTC. Translating it yields CSVAGSGANVLTF.

This rearrangement joins TRBV27 to TRBJ2-7, with 12 bases fitting TRBD2. This CDR3 region has 14 residues. J lost 6 bases, V lost 6 bases, and 6 bases had no gene match. The germline gives CDR1 MNHEY, CDR2 SMNVEV (reference sequence). CDR3 amino acids: CASRGETSGGEQYF. The CDR3 coding sequence is TGTGCCAGCAGGGGCGAGACTAGCGGGGGCGAGCAGTACTTC.

This chain uses TRBV27 with TRBJ2-1; 11 bases align to TRBD2. CDR1 is MNHEY, CDR2 SMNVEV, per germline (reference sequence). This CDR3 comprises 15 residues. V lost 6 bases, J lost 3 bases, and 4 bases stayed unmatched. For the CDR3, the DNA is TGTGCCAGCAGCGATGGGACTAGCGGCTACAATGAGCAGTTCTTC. Protein sequence: CASSDGTSGYNEQFF.

The V and J genes are TRBV19 and TRBJ1-5, with D perhaps matching TRBD1 (5 bases). The CDR3 runs 15 residues. CDR1 and CDR2 from the germline V gene are LNHDA and SQIVND (reference sequence). V was pared by 7 bases and J by 1 base, with 14 bases between. The CDR3 DNA reads as TGTGCCAGTACGAGGATAGGGGAAAGCAATCAGCCCCAGCATTTT. This gives the protein CASTRIGESNQPQHF.

The chain carries TRBV30 and TRBJ2-1; D may be TRBD2 (6 bases). The CDR3 has 17 amino acids. The V gene lost 4 bases and the J gene lost 6 bases, with 25 bases spanning the gap. Germline CDR1 reads GTSNPN; CDR2 reads SVGIG (reference sequence). The CDR3 DNA is TGTGCCTGGAATCAAAACGGGAGTTCGATAAGGGGCAATGAGCAGTTCTTC. Amino acid sequence: CAWNQNGSSIRGNEQFF.

This clone was seen only once. This rearrangement joins TRBV30 to TRBJ1-2; D might be TRBD1 (5 bases). The CDR3 spans 13 residues. Germline CDR1 is GTSNPN and CDR2 is SVGIG (reference sequence). V lost 3 bases and J lost 4, with 12 bases in between. The CDR3 region is CAWRDKGSYGYTF. The CDR3 nucleotides read TGTGCCTGGAGGGACAAAGGGTCCTATGGCTACACCTTC. Combining the CDR3 with reference TRBV30 and TRBJ1-2 gives the whole variable domain SQTIHQWPATLVQPVGSPLSLECTVEGTSNPNLYWYRQAAGRGLQLLFYSVGIGQISSEVPQNLSASRPQDRQFILSSKKLLLSDSGFYLCAWRDKGSYGYTFGSGTRLTVV.